A single TCR beta chain is shown here with its context. The target antigen is unknown. Clones were sequenced by immunoSEQ multiplex PCR, and TCRdb holds only the in-frame ones, with some missing. The sample records 360,000 or so clones, around 86% being singletons. This CDR3 has 15 amino acids. With 5 bases clipped from V and 0 bases from J, the junction kept 3 bases outside the gene matches. Germline CDR1 is MNHEY and CDR2 is SVGAGI. This record comes from a study of Ad26.COV2.S vaccination and SARS-CoV-2 variants. The overall study: Of the COV1001 trial arms, the Ad26.COV2.S arm included the donor.

The study, taken as a whole, reports: Vaccine recipients posted higher spike-specific TCR breadth than their placebo counterparts. Total T cell responses were possibly underestimated by TCR breadth and depth analyses.

Regarding treatment: over 15 received Ad26.COV2.S at low or high dose, single or two shots; 5 received placebo; per-sample allocation not given. Sampling was done on day 63 after the first vaccine or placebo injection. The chain employs TRBV6-5 and TRBJ2-1, with 8 nucleotides matching TRBD1. This specimen was peripheral blood, taken in a trial of Ad26.COV2.S vaccine versus placebo. The TCR was taken from a person aged 18-65 years who received the Ad26.COV2.S COVID-19 vaccine or a placebo. The CDR3 spells CASSTQGGSYNEQFF. CDR3 nucleotides: TGTGCCAGCAGTACACAGGGGGGCTCCTACAATGAGCAGTTCTTC.